The rows below give T cell receptor beta chains drawn from one sample of a study of T cell responses to AZD1222 COVID-19 vaccine. TCRdb's copy holds only in-frame clones and misses some; the assay was immunoSEQ multiplex PCR. Among about 150,000 clones listed, 85% to 95% were seen once. Material: peripheral blood, obtained on day 0 of AZD1222 vaccination. These receptors were collected from an adult in good health. The CDR3 runs from the conserved cysteine through the conserved F or W. A D gene is named only where the DNA matches it firmly. Only part of the rows carry a size: once, few, many, or a class if the clone is expanded.

J: TRBJ2-2; V: TRBV7-2; D: -; size: -; CDR3: CASSPVSGELFF; DNA: TGTGCCAGCAGCCCCGTTTCCGGGGAGCTGTTTTTT
J: TRBJ1-2; V: TRBV27; D: -; size: -; CDR3: CASSLKGSSYGYTF; DNA: TGTGCCAGCAGCCTAAAAGGGAGCAGCTATGGCTACACCTTC
J: TRBJ1-1; V: TRBV7-2; D: TRBD1; size: -; CDR3: CASVSWTGGTEAFF; DNA: TGTGCCAGCGTATCATGGACAGGGGGCACTGAAGCTTTCTTT
J: TRBJ2-5; V: TRBV3-1/TRBV3-2; D: TRBD1; size: -; CDR3: CASSQTGFEETQYF; DNA: TGTGCCAGCAGCCAGACAGGGTTCGAAGAGACCCAGTACTTC
J: TRBJ2-7; V: TRBV7-2; D: -; size: once; CDR3: CASSSDAPPLGEQYF; DNA: TGTGCCAGCAGTTCAGATGCGCCCCCCTTGGGGGAGCAGTACTTC
J: TRBJ1-5; V: TRBV27; D: -; size: -; CDR3: CASSTLQGQHF; DNA: TGTGCCAGCTCTACCCTTCAGGGCCAGCATTTT
J: TRBJ2-1; V: TRBV18; D: TRBD2; size: once; CDR3: CASSPLETSGSEQFF; DNA: TGTGCCAGCTCACCACTCGAGACTAGCGGTAGTGAGCAGTTCTTC
J: TRBJ2-4; V: TRBV11-3; D: TRBD2; size: -; CDR3: CASRGGTSGGIAKNIQYF; DNA: TGTGCCAGCAGAGGAGGGACTAGCGGGGGGATAGCCAAAAACATTCAGTACTTC
J: TRBJ2-2; V: TRBV3-1/TRBV3-2; D: -; size: -; CDR3: CASSQWGGELFF; DNA: TGTGCCAGCAGCCAATGGGGTGGGGAGCTGTTTTTT
J: TRBJ1-2; V: TRBV7-9; D: -; size: -; CDR3: CASSPDSNYGYTF; DNA: TGTGCCAGCAGCCCGGACTCAAACTATGGCTACACCTTC
J: TRBJ2-7; V: TRBV18; D: -; size: -; CDR3: CASSRPGVNYYEQYF; DNA: TGTGCCAGCTCGCGCCCCGGGGTAAACTACTACGAGCAGTACTTC
J: TRBJ1-6; V: TRBV18; D: TRBD1; size: -; CDR3: CASSGTGGADNSPLHF; DNA: TGTGCCAGCTCAGGCACAGGGGGCGCGGATAATTCACCCCTCCACTTT
J: TRBJ1-6; V: TRBV12-3/TRBV12-4; D: -; size: -; CDR3: CASSSYTVPPLHF; DNA: TGTGCCAGCAGTTCGTACACGGTACCACCCCTCCACTTT
J: TRBJ2-3; V: TRBV5-1; D: TRBD2; size: once; CDR3: CASSLSGVVPDTQYF; DNA: TGCGCCAGCAGCCTTAGCGGGGTAGTGCCAGATACGCAGTATTTT
J: TRBJ1-3; V: TRBV18; D: -; size: -; CDR3: CASSPPSFSGNTIYF; DNA: TGTGCCAGCTCACCACCCTCCTTCTCTGGAAACACCATATATTTT
J: TRBJ2-7; V: TRBV4-1; D: TRBD2; size: -; CDR3: CASSQIAGGRYEQYF; DNA: TGCGCCAGCAGCCAGATAGCGGGGGGGCGATACGAGCAGTACTTC
J: TRBJ1-4; V: TRBV7-6; D: TRBD1; size: -; CDR3: CASSPKGGQGDEKLFF; DNA: TGTGCCAGCAGCCCAAAGGGGGGACAGGGAGATGAAAAACTGTTTTTT
J: TRBJ1-5; V: TRBV6-2/TRBV6-3; D: -; size: -; CDR3: CASSYPTGTTFRRNQPQHF; DNA: TGTGCCAGCAGTTACCCAACCGGGACAACTTTCCGAAGGAATCAGCCCCAGCATTTT
J: TRBJ1-4; V: TRBV7-9; D: TRBD1; size: -; CDR3: CASSSNTGVSREKLFF; DNA: TGTGCCAGCAGCTCAAATACAGGGGTCTCACGGGAAAAACTGTTTTTT
J: TRBJ2-1; V: TRBV2; D: TRBD1; size: -; CDR3: CASMGTGNNEQFF; DNA: TGTGCCAGCATGGGGACAGGAAATAATGAGCAGTTCTTC
J: TRBJ1-3; V: TRBV4-2; D: -; size: -; CDR3: CASSQDEGVGNTIYF; DNA: TGTGCCAGCAGCCAAGACGAGGGGGTCGGAAACACCATATATTTT
J: TRBJ1-6; V: TRBV18; D: -; size: -; CDR3: CASSSGSFRPLHF; DNA: TGTGCCAGCTCATCCGGGTCCTTCCGACCCCTCCACTTT
J: TRBJ2-7; V: TRBV18; D: -; size: -; CDR3: CASSPRGETYEQYF; DNA: TGTGCCAGCTCACCTCGGGGCGAAACTTACGAGCAGTACTTC
J: TRBJ2-3; V: TRBV4-1; D: TRBD2; size: -; CDR3: CASSHRTWGLGGDTQYF; DNA: TGCGCCAGCAGCCACCGTACCTGGGGACTAGGTGGAGATACGCAGTATTTT
J: TRBJ1-1; V: TRBV21-1; D: -; size: -; CDR3: CASSRGPPRRDRVGTEAFF; DNA: TGTGCCAGCAGCAGGGGTCCGCCTAGGAGGGACAGGGTTGGCACTGAAGCTTTCTTT
J: TRBJ1-2; V: TRBV18; D: -; size: once; CDR3: CASSPGGGSHGYTF; DNA: TGTGCCAGCTCACCCGGGGGGGGCAGTCATGGCTACACCTTC
J: TRBJ1-6; V: TRBV29-1; D: -; size: -; CDR3: CSHLGESYNSPLHF; DNA: TGCAGCCACCTTGGGGAATCCTATAATTCACCCCTCCACTTT
J: TRBJ2-1; V: TRBV4-2; D: TRBD2; size: -; CDR3: CASSQVGGRNEQFF; DNA: TGTGCCAGCAGCCAAGTCGGGGGGAGGAATGAGCAGTTCTTC
J: TRBJ2-4; V: TRBV10-3; D: -; size: -; CDR3: CAISTDPTGPSYF; DNA: TGTGCCATCAGCACAGACCCTACTGGACCCTCGTACTTC
J: TRBJ1-2; V: TRBV5-1; D: -; size: once; CDR3: CASNHPQGGGYTF; DNA: TGCGCCAGCAACCACCCCCAGGGTGGTGGCTACACCTTC
J: TRBJ2-7; V: TRBV5-1; D: TRBD1; size: few; CDR3: CASSLGDRGYEQYF; DNA: TGCGCCAGCAGCTTGGGGGACAGGGGCTACGAGCAGTACTTC
J: TRBJ1-4; V: TRBV28; D: -; size: -; CDR3: CASSSGSATNEKLFF; DNA: TGTGCCAGCAGTTCGGGCAGTGCAACTAATGAAAAACTGTTTTTT
J: TRBJ1-6; V: TRBV7-2; D: TRBD1; size: -; CDR3: CASSKTGENPPLHF; DNA: TGTGCCAGCAGCAAGACAGGGGAGAACCCACCCCTCCACTTT
J: TRBJ2-5; V: TRBV9; D: -; size: once; CDR3: CASSVGIGPQPQKETQYF; DNA: TGTGCCAGCAGCGTGGGCATCGGCCCCCAACCACAGAAAGAGACCCAGTACTTC
J: TRBJ1-1; V: TRBV7-9; D: -; size: -; CDR3: CASSPNEGITANTEAFF; DNA: TGTGCCAGCAGCCCAAATGAGGGGATCACGGCGAACACTGAAGCTTTCTTT
J: TRBJ1-5; V: TRBV30; D: -; size: -; CDR3: CAWETAPGQPQHF; DNA: TGTGCCTGGGAAACAGCCCCTGGTCAGCCCCAGCATTTT
J: TRBJ2-1; V: TRBV10-3; D: TRBD1; size: -; CDR3: CATLQGYIGNEQFF; DNA: TGTGCCACCCTACAGGGGTATATTGGGAATGAGCAGTTCTTC
J: TRBJ1-6; V: TRBV2; D: -; size: few; CDR3: CASSEPGTLDNSPLHF; DNA: TGTGCCAGCAGTGAGCCAGGGACTTTGGATAATTCACCCCTCCACTTT
J: TRBJ2-1; V: TRBV7-6; D: TRBD2; size: -; CDR3: CASSLGPSGGSEQFF; DNA: TGTGCCAGCAGCTTAGGCCCTAGCGGGGGGAGTGAGCAGTTCTTC
J: TRBJ1-6; V: TRBV6-1; D: -; size: -; CDR3: CASSEDWGLPSYNSPLHF; DNA: TGTGCCAGCAGTGAAGATTGGGGGCTTCCCTCCTATAATTCACCCCTCCACTTT
J: TRBJ1-1; V: TRBV7-9; D: -; size: -; CDR3: CASSLGYGAAEAFF; DNA: TGTGCCAGCAGCTTAGGGTATGGGGCGGCTGAAGCTTTCTTT
J: TRBJ1-2; V: TRBV11-3; D: -; size: -; CDR3: CASSPGGGYGYTF; DNA: TGTGCCAGCAGCCCGGGCGGGGGGTATGGCTACACCTTC
J: TRBJ1-1; V: TRBV2; D: -; size: -; CDR3: CASSPRGGDHTEAFF; DNA: TGTGCCAGCAGCCCCCGTGGGGGTGATCACACTGAAGCTTTCTTT
J: TRBJ2-1; V: TRBV6-5; D: -; size: -; CDR3: CASSYSYRSYQFF; DNA: TGTGCCAGCAGTTACTCCTACAGGAGTTACCAGTTCTTC